Listed below are T cell receptor beta chains from one sample, sequenced in a study of shared clonotypes between healthy human individuals. Measured with immunoSEQ multiplex PCR; TCRdb has only the in-frame clones, and not every one. The table includes hundreds of thousands of clones, nearly 98% detected once. Source material: naive CD8+ T cells sorted from blood. The source is a young man in good health. CDR3s include the opening cysteine and the closing phenylalanine or tryptophan. A D gene is named only where the DNA matches it firmly. Clone size is given for some rows only: seen once, a few or many times, or a class if the clone is expanded.

J gene | V gene | clone size | CDR3 length | D gene | CDR3 protein | CDR3 DNA
TRBJ2-7 | TRBV5-4 | NA | 14 | NA | CASTLDRSSYEQYF | TGTGCCAGCACCTTAGACAGGAGCTCCTACGAGCAGTACTTC
TRBJ2-7 | TRBV7-8 | NA | 15 | NA | CASSLGEGRAYEQYF | TGTGCCAGCAGCTTAGGTGAGGGGCGGGCCTACGAGCAGTACTTC
TRBJ1-3 | TRBV7-9 | NA | 14 | NA | CASSLDYSGNTIYF | TGTGCCAGCAGCTTAGATTACTCTGGAAACACCATATATTTT
TRBJ2-5 | TRBV30 | NA | 15 | TRBD2 | CAWINHSGAKETQYF | TGTGCCTGGATTAATCATAGCGGGGCCAAAGAGACCCAGTACTTC
TRBJ1-1 | TRBV28 | NA | 22 | NA | CASRTSHGPKGASHSMNTEAFF | TGTGCCAGCAGGACCAGTCACGGCCCCAAAGGCGCAAGCCACAGTATGAACACTGAAGCTTTCTTT
TRBJ2-7 | TRBV6-5 | NA | 14 | NA | CASSSSSDPYEQYF | TGTGCCAGCAGTTCTTCATCTGACCCCTACGAGCAGTACTTC
TRBJ2-1 | TRBV28 | NA | 14 | TRBD2 | CASSLGTRLNEQFF | TGTGCCAGCAGTTTAGGGACTAGACTAAATGAGCAGTTCTTC
TRBJ1-5 | TRBV4-1 | once | 13 | NA | CASSQEPHQPQHF | TGCGCCAGCAGCCAAGAACCCCATCAGCCCCAGCATTTT
TRBJ2-5 | TRBV7-3 | NA | 13 | NA | CASSSEKGETQYF | TGTGCCAGCAGCTCCGAAAAAGGGGAGACCCAGTACTTC
TRBJ1-1 | TRBV14 | once | 15 | NA | CASSQVRVGDTEAFF | TGTGCCAGCAGCCAAGTTAGGGTGGGGGACACTGAAGCTTTCTTT
TRBJ2-2 | TRBV7-9 | NA | 15 | NA | CASSKAGFKTGELFF | TGTGCCAGCAGCAAAGCAGGGTTCAAAACCGGGGAGCTGTTTTTT
TRBJ2-2 | TRBV4-3 | NA | 14 | NA | CASSQDFLTGELFF | TGCGCCAGCAGCCAAGATTTCCTCACCGGGGAGCTGTTTTTT
TRBJ2-1 | TRBV29-1 | NA | 18 | TRBD2 | CSVEWISGRVSSYNEQFF | TGCAGCGTTGAATGGATTAGCGGGAGGGTTAGCTCCTACAATGAGCAGTTCTTC
TRBJ2-1 | TRBV6-1 | NA | 14 | TRBD1 | CASSAPGGRNEQFF | TGTGCCAGCAGTGCCCCAGGGGGCCGCAATGAGCAGTTCTTC
TRBJ2-2 | TRBV29-1 | NA | 19 | TRBD2 | CSAQDRDAGTSGNTGELFF | TGCAGCGCCCAGGACAGAGATGCTGGGACTAGCGGGAACACCGGGGAGCTGTTTTTT
TRBJ2-7 | TRBV2 | NA | 13 | NA | CASRRRGPYEQYF | TGTGCCTCGCGGAGGCGGGGACCCTACGAGCAGTACTTC
TRBJ1-2 | TRBV7-3 | NA | 13 | NA | CASSPGPQEGYTF | TGTGCCAGCAGCCCCGGACCCCAAGAGGGCTACACCTTC
TRBJ2-7 | TRBV4-1 | NA | 15 | NA | CASSQGVSRNYEQYF | TGCGCCAGCAGCCAAGGGGTAAGCAGAAACTACGAGCAGTACTTC
TRBJ2-3 | TRBV29-1 | NA | 14 | NA | CSVSGTDRTDTQYF | TGCAGCGTCTCCGGGACCGACCGCACAGATACGCAGTATTTT
TRBJ2-1 | TRBV7-9 | NA | 16 | NA | CASSFAGSRTPNEQFF | TGTGCCAGCAGCTTTGCCGGGAGCAGAACACCCAATGAGCAGTTCTTC
TRBJ1-2 | TRBV28 | NA | 13 | NA | CASSFSGNYGYTF | TGTGCCAGCAGTTTTTCAGGGAACTATGGCTACACCTTC
TRBJ2-7 | TRBV27 | NA | 16 | NA | CASSLRGPGTSYEQYF | TGTGCCAGCAGTTTAAGGGGTCCGGGGACCTCCTACGAGCAGTACTTC
TRBJ2-3 | TRBV14 | NA | 16 | NA | CASSQESVIWTDTQYF | TGTGCCAGCAGCCAAGAAAGCGTGATATGGACAGATACGCAGTATTTT
TRBJ2-1 | TRBV11-2 | NA | 12 | NA | CASSLGDHEQFF | TGTGCCAGCAGCTTAGGGGATCACGAGCAGTTCTTC
TRBJ2-1 | TRBV7-8 | NA | 16 | NA | CASSPISKFRVHEQFF | TGTGCCAGCAGCCCAATATCAAAATTCAGGGTCCATGAGCAGTTCTTC
TRBJ2-2 | TRBV7-8 | once | 15 | TRBD2 | CASSWTRSNTGELFF | TGTGCCAGCAGCTGGACTAGGTCGAACACCGGGGAGCTGTTTTTT